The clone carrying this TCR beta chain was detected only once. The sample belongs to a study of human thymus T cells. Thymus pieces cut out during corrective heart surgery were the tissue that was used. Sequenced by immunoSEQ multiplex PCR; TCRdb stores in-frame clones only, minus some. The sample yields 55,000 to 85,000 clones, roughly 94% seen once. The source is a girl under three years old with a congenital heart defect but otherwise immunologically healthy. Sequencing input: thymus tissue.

The CDR3 DNA is TGTGCCAGCAGCTTAGCGAGTACCTCCCGGGATACAGATACGCAGTATTTT. This codes for CASSLASTSRDTDTQYF. The gene calls are TRBV7-2 and TRBJ2-3, with D possibly matching TRBD2 (5 bases). CDR1 is SGHTA, CDR2 FQGNSA, per germline. The CDR3 extends over 17 amino acids. V dropped 0 bases and J dropped 3 bases, with 16 bases sitting between them.